The next 6 T cell receptor beta chains were all read from a single sample in a study of blood T cell repertoires in COVID-19. Profiling relied on immunoSEQ multiplex PCR, and the TCRdb table lists in-frame clones only, not all of them. This table holds 240,000 or so clones, roughly 86% found once. Sequenced: peripheral blood. The receptors originated from a woman in her thirties with acute or convalescent COVID-19.

J is TRBJ2-3 and V is TRBV4-3; 11 bases align to TRBD2. V shed 4 bases and J 0 bases; nucleotides not matched to a gene: 12. CDR3 length: 19 residues. Germline V CDR1 and CDR2: LGHNA, YSLEER. The CDR3: CASSRKLPGLAVSTDTQYF. As DNA, the CDR3 is TGCGCCAGCAGCCGCAAGCTTCCGGGACTAGCGGTCAGCACAGATACGCAGTATTTT.

Written as DNA, the CDR3 is TGTGCCAGCAGCTTAACAGGGGGGGCAGATACGCAGTATTTT. It specifies CASSLTGGADTQYF. V gene TRBV7-2 combines with J gene TRBJ2-3, with a weak D call TRBD1 (8 bases). The CDR3 length is 14 residues. V was trimmed by 2 bases and J by 4 bases, leaving 10 bases between them. Germline loops: CDR1 SGHTA, CDR2 FQGNSA. The full variable domain, completed using reference TRBV7-2 and TRBJ2-3, is GAGVSQSPSNKVTEKGKDVELRCDPISGHTALYWYRQSLGQGLEFLIYFQGNSAPDKSGLPSDRFSAERTGGSVSTLTIQRTQQEDSAVYLCASSLTGGADTQYFGPGTRLTVL.

J is TRBJ2-5 and V is TRBV19; 7 positions match TRBD1. V shed 5 bases, J shed 3 bases, and the junction held 9 bases outside the gene matches. Germline CDR1 LNHDA, CDR2 SQIVND (reference sequence). The CDR3 is 15 residues long. The CDR3 DNA reads TGTGCCAGTAGTCCCACCGGGACAGAGAAAGAGACCCAGTACTTC. Translated, it gives CASSPTGTEKETQYF.

The rearrangement uses TRBV18 and TRBJ2-5, with 8 nucleotides matching TRBD2. This CDR3 has 17 residues. CDR1 is KGHSH, CDR2 LQKENI, per germline. With V trimmed by 2 bases and J by 0 bases, 8 bases remained unmatched. CDR3 bases: TGTGCCAGCTCACCAGGAGTACTAGCGGTGTACCAAGAGACCCAGTACTTC. Translated: CASSPGVLAVYQETQYF.

The chain recombines TRBV4-3 with TRBJ2-2; no reliable D call. Germline values: CDR1 LGHNA, CDR2 YSLEER. The CDR3 totals 13 residues. Trimming removed 2 bases from V and 4 bases from J, with 5 bases in between. CDR3 amino acids: CASSQIITGELFF. The DNA for the CDR3 is TGCGCCAGCAGCCAAATAATCACCGGGGAGCTGTTTTTT.

Concerning this clone itself: At the DNA level, this CDR3 is encoded by other sequences in the same sample as well. The V and J genes are TRBV27 and TRBJ1-6; D possibly corresponds to TRBD1 (6 bases). The CDR3 covers 13 residues. V shed 3 bases and J shed 7 bases, with 7 bases lying between them. Germline V gives CDR1 MNHEY, CDR2 SMNVEV (reference sequence). The CDR3 sequence: CASSFRGNSPLHF. The CDR3, as DNA: TGTGCCAGCAGTTTTAGGGGGAATTCACCCCTCCACTTT.